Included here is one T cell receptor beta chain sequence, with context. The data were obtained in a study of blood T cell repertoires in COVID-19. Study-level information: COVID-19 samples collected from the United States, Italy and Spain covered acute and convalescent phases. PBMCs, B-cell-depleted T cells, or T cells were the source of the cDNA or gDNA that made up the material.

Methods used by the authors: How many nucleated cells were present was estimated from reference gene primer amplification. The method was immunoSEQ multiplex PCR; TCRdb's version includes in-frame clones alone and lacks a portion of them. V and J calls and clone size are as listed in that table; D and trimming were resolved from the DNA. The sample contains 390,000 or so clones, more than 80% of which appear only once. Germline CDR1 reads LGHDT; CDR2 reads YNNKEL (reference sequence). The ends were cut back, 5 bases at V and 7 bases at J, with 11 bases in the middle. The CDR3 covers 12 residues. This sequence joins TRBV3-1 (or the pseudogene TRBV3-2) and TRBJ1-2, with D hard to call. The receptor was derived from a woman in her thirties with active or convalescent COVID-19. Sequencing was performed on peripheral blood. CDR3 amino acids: CASSDIGSGYTF. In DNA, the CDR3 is TGTGCCAGCAGCGATATCGGGTCTGGCTACACCTTC.